This TCR beta chain came from a study of blood T cells in healthy people across ages. Trimming left V 0 bases short and J 9 bases short, with 9 bases between. The CDR3 covers 13 residues. CDR1 is MGHRA, CDR2 YSYEKL, per germline. Alongside a J-beta primer mix, a sample-barcoded 5' primer served in a second PCR lasting roughly 7 to 12 cycles. The yield of each sample was at least 2.5 million CDR3-containing paired-end reads. In TCRdb, the 5' RACE reads were re-called with MiXCR into one record per CDR3 protein. This table holds around 800,000 distinct CDR3 sequences, about a quarter found once. Another study also made use of these data, one on T cells of mothers and their children. As reported in that work: Donation was provided by three healthy Caucasian mothers along with their six children.

This receptor was obtained from a boy aged 10-17 years in good health. The rearrangement links TRBV4-1 to TRBJ2-1; TRBD1 is a possible D gene (6 bases). Sequencing was performed on blood. CDR3 in DNA: TGCGCCAGCAGCCAAGATGACAGGTTTGAGCAGTTCTTC. Protein: CASSQDDRFEQFF.